A single T cell receptor (beta chain) is shown here with its context. The sample originates from a study of T cell repertoires in ileal Crohn's disease. Looking at the study overall: Patients had a median roughly 8-year disease duration, and less than 40% were active smokers.

The repertoire was sequenced with immunoSEQ multiplex PCR; TCRdb's copy has only in-frame clones and lacks some. The sample consists of 17,000 or so clones, around nine tenths of them appearing once. Trimming removed 0 bases from V and 5 bases from J; junction bases left unmatched: 7. Per the germline V gene, CDR1 is MNHNS and CDR2 is SASEGT. This CDR3 comprises 16 residues. The receptor comes from an adult with Crohn's disease. The rearrangement uses TRBV6-1 and TRBJ2-5, with 9 bases lining up with TRBD1. Material: ileal tissue. CDR3 sequence: CASSEAGGQGSETQYF. Written as DNA, the CDR3 is TGTGCCAGCAGTGAAGCTGGAGGACAGGGGTCGGAGACCCAGTACTTC.